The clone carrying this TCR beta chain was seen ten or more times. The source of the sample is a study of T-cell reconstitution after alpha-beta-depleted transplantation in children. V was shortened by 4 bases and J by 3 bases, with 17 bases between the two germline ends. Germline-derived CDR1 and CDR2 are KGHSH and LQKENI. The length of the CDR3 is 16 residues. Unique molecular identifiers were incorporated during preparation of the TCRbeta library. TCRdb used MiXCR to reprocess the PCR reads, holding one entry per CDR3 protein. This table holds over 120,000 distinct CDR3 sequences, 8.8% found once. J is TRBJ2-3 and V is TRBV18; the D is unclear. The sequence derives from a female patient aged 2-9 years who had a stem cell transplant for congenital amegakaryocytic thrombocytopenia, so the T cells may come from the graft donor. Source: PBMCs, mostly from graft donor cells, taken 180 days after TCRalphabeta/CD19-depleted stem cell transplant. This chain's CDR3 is CASSLLLVAPTDTQYF. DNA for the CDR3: TGTGCCAGCTCACTCCTTCTGGTAGCCCCTACAGATACGCAGTATTTT.